This T cell receptor beta chain is from a study of blood T cell repertoires in COVID-19. Study summary: COVID-19 samples from acute and convalescent phases originated in the United States, Italy and Spain. PBMCs, B-cell-depleted T cells, or T cells provided the cDNA or gDNA that made up the material.

The CDR3 spans 12 residues. The V gene lost 2 bases and the J gene lost 8 bases, with 9 bases spanning the gap. TCRdb's table, derived via immunoSEQ multiplex PCR, lists solely in-frame clones and lacks some. The sample carries 200,000 to 250,000 clones, 80% recorded once. This rearrangement joins TRBV23-1 to TRBJ1-1; possible D gene TRBD1, 6 bases. TRBV23-1 is sorted into the ORF group, with uncertain function. The sequence derives from a human donor in a cohort sampled during active COVID-19. Sequencing used peripheral blood. The CDR3 DNA follows: TGCGCCAGCAGTCAAAAAAGGGGGGAAGCTTTCTTT. It codes for CASSQKRGEAFF.